What follows are 24 T cell receptor beta chains derived from one specimen sequenced in a study of cytomegalovirus exposure and HLA in healthy donors. PCR primers comprised 60 Vbeta and 13 Jbeta primers. Sequencing was performed with immunoSEQ multiplex PCR; in TCRdb, only in-frame clones are kept and a portion is missing. The table has tens of thousands of clones, just over 65% seen once. The sample taken for sequencing was PBMCs. The receptors were gathered from a young man in good health and CMV-seronegative.

The J gene is TRBJ2-1, the V gene TRBV29-1; 11 nucleotides agree with TRBD2. This CDR3 region has 15 residues. Germline CDR1 SQVTM, CDR2 ANQGSEA. The trim removed 3 bases at V and 6 bases at J, leaving 7 bases unmatched. CDR3 in amino acids: CSVEVLAGVSNEQFF. The CDR3 DNA is TGCAGCGTTGAGGTACTAGCGGGAGTTTCCAATGAGCAGTTCTTC.

This clone was detected only a few times. V usage is TRBV7-9 and J usage is TRBJ1-2; D may be TRBD1 (5 bases). Trimming removed 1 base from V and 4 bases from J, with 13 bases in between. CDR1 is SEHNR, CDR2 FQNEAQ, per germline (reference sequence). The CDR3 length is 15 residues. The CDR3 loop reads CASSLGQGKGYGYTF. The CDR3 nucleotides read TGTGCCAGCAGCTTAGGGCAGGGCAAGGGCTATGGCTACACCTTC.

The chain links TRBV19 to TRBJ1-1; D is uncertain. V gave up 6 bases and J gave up 5 bases, with 16 bases separating them. CDR3 length: 14 residues. Germline CDR1 and CDR2: LNHDA and SQIVND (reference sequence). DNA of the CDR3: TGTGCCAGTAGCCGACCTCTAGGAGGGACTGAAGCTTTCTTT. Protein: CASSRPLGGTEAFF.

The gene calls are TRBV6-1 and TRBJ1-1; the D is unclear. The germline V gene encodes CDR1 MNHNS and CDR2 SASEGT. V lost 3 bases to trimming and J lost 0 bases, with 5 bases between them. The CDR3 has 13 amino acids. The CDR3 DNA reads TGTGCCAGCAGTGACCAGATGAACACTGAAGCTTTCTTT. Protein: CASSDQMNTEAFF.

The chain employs TRBV2 and TRBJ2-1; 11 nucleotides line up with TRBD2. CDR1 and CDR2 (germline): SNHLY, FYNNEI. J was trimmed by 6 bases and V by 11 bases; bases with no gene match: 6. The CDR3 is 13 residues long. CDR3 loop: CAAPGLAANEQFF. DNA of the CDR3: TGTGCCGCACCGGGACTAGCGGCCAATGAGCAGTTCTTC.

The CDR3, as DNA: TGTGCCAGCAGCCCCCTGCCAAGGGGGGGGGTCAACTACGAGCAGTACTTC. It specifies CASSPLPRGGVNYEQYF. The chain combines TRBV7-2 with TRBJ2-7; a possible D gene is TRBD2 (7 bases). Deletions cut 5 bases from V and 3 bases from J, with 23 bases between. CDR3 length: 17 residues. Germline V gene lookup returns CDR1 SGHTA and CDR2 FQGNSA.

This clone was counted a few times. The V call is TRBV18, the J call TRBJ2-3, with 7 bases identical to TRBD2. This CDR3 is 14 amino acids long. The germline gives CDR1 KGHSH, CDR2 LQKENI. V shed 3 bases and J 5 bases; nucleotides not matched to a gene: 5. This CDR3 reads CASSPPGGQDTQYF. The CDR3 bases are TGTGCCAGCTCACCTCCGGGGGGTCAAGATACGCAGTATTTT.

The CDR3: CASSLIREETQYF. CDR3 nucleotides: TGTGCCAGCAGCTTAATCCGAGAAGAGACCCAGTACTTC. V is TRBV7-2 and J is TRBJ2-5; D ambiguous. Trimming removed 2 bases from V and 3 bases from J, with 7 bases in between. The germline gives CDR1 SGHTA, CDR2 FQGNSA. This CDR3 has 13 amino acids.

The rearrangement uses TRBV14 and TRBJ1-6; D is ambiguous. The length of the CDR3 is 15 residues. The V gene's germline CDR1 is SGHDN and CDR2 FVKESK. The V and J ends lost 1 base and 7 bases respectively, with 11 bases between them. The CDR3 sequence: CASSQAGFSNSPLHF. CDR3 in DNA: TGTGCCAGCAGCCAAGCGGGGTTTAGCAATTCACCCCTCCACTTT.

Written as DNA, the CDR3 is TGTGCCAGCAGCCGGAATGGCAGGGATGGCGGCTACACCTTC. It is translated as CASSRNGRDGGYTF. The V gene is TRBV4-2, the J gene TRBJ1-2; maybe TRBD1 (5 bases). Germline V gene sequence: CDR1 LGHNA, CDR2 YNFKEQ. V gave up 4 bases and J gave up 8 bases, with 17 bases separating them. This CDR3 region has 14 residues.

This clone appeared a few times. The chain uses TRBV19 and TRBJ1-5; 12 bases are a match to TRBD1. This CDR3 comprises 15 residues. V shed 6 bases and J 8 bases; nucleotides not matched to a gene: 8. CDR1 and CDR2 from the germline V gene are LNHDA and SQIVND (reference sequence). The CDR3, as DNA: TGTGCCAGTAGATCCGGGACAGGGGGCGTAAAGCCCCAGCATTTT. Translation: CASRSGTGGVKPQHF.

The V and J genes are TRBV25-1 and TRBJ1-5; D is undetermined. The germline V gene has CDR1 MGHDK and CDR2 SYGVNS. The CDR3 contains 15 residues. The germline V and J ends were trimmed by 0 bases and 7 bases, with 13 bases remaining between them. The CDR3 region is CASSEYRWAAQPQHF. As DNA, the CDR3 is TGTGCCAGCAGTGAATATAGATGGGCCGCACAGCCCCAGCATTTT.

This CDR3 is CASSEAGQGFWETQYF. In DNA, the CDR3 is TGTGCCAGCAGTGAAGCAGGACAGGGGTTTTGGGAGACCCAGTACTTC. The V gene is TRBV2, the J gene TRBJ2-5; 9 nucleotides agree with TRBD1. V lost 0 bases to trimming and J lost 5 bases; unmatched junction nucleotides: 7. Germline V lookup: CDR1 SNHLY, CDR2 FYNNEI. The CDR3 extends over 16 amino acids.

The rearrangement uses TRBV9 and TRBJ1-1, with D hard to call. CDR3 length: 10 amino acids. Looked up from germline, CDR1 is SGDLS and CDR2 is YYNGEE. The ends were cut back, 2 bases at V and 10 bases at J, with 6 bases in the middle. The CDR3 DNA reads TGTGCCAGCAGCGTTAGTCGAGCTTTCTTT. Amino acids: CASSVSRAFF.

DNA for the CDR3: TGTGCCAGTAGTAAGCACAGGGAGACCGGGGAGCTGTTTTTT. Its protein is CASSKHRETGELFF. The chain carries TRBV19 and TRBJ2-2; D is possibly TRBD1 (6 bases). Germline CDR1 reads LNHDA; CDR2 reads SQIVND (reference sequence). The CDR3 covers 14 residues. V was shortened by 4 bases and J by 5 bases, with 11 bases between the two germline ends. The full variable domain, with the rest looked up from reference TRBV19 and TRBJ2-2, is DGGITQSPKYLFRKEGQNVTLSCEQNLNHDAMYWYRQDPGQGLRLIYYSQIVNDFQKGDIAEGYSVSREKKESFPLTVTSAQKNPTAFYLCASSKHRETGELFFGEGSRLTVL.

The CDR3 DNA is TGCGCCAGCAGCCAGCGAACCGGGACAACGAAACCCTACGAGCAGTACTTC. It yields the protein CASSQRTGTTKPYEQYF. The rearrangement links TRBV4-3 to TRBJ2-7, with TRBD1 as a possible D gene (6 bases). Germline values: CDR1 LGHNA, CDR2 YSLEER. The CDR3 is made up of 17 amino acids. The V gene lost 3 bases and the J gene lost 2 bases, with 20 bases spanning the gap.

The chain couples TRBV15 to TRBJ2-1; the match to TRBD1 covers 8 bases. The V and J ends lost 1 base and 12 bases, in that order; junction bases with no gene match: 8. From germline, CDR1 is LNHNV and CDR2 YYDKDF (reference sequence). The CDR3 length is 14 residues. CDR3 nucleotide sequence: TGTGCCACCAGCAGAGCTACCGGGACAGGTAGGCAGTTCTTC. It translates to CATSRATGTGRQFF. Using reference TRBV15 and TRBJ2-1 for the parts outside the CDR3, the full variable domain is DAMVIQNPRYQVTQFGKPVTLSCSQTLNHNVMYWYQQKSSQAPKLLFHYYDKDFNNEADTPDNFQSRRPNTSFCFLDIRSPGLGDTAMYLCATSRATGTGRQFFGPGTRLTVL.

This clone was counted a few times. This rearrangement joins TRBV27 to TRBJ1-5, with D hard to call. Germline assignment: CDR1 MNHEY and CDR2 SMNVEV (reference sequence). With 5 bases removed from V and 5 bases from J, the gap between germline ends came to 13 bases. The CDR3 has 14 amino acids. CDR3: CASSLHGGHQPQHF. CDR3 sequence (DNA): TGTGCCAGCAGTCTACATGGAGGGCATCAGCCCCAGCATTTT.

The CDR3 DNA sequence: TGTGCCTGTCCACGGAGGGCCAACTCCTACGAGCAGTACTTC. It codes for CACPRRANSYEQYF. The rearrangement uses TRBV30 and TRBJ2-7; tentative D call: TRBD2 (6 bases). This CDR3 region has 14 residues. V was cut by 6 bases and J by 0 bases, with 15 bases left in between. Per germline, CDR1 GTSNPN and CDR2 SVGIG (reference sequence). Complete variable domain (other parts from reference TRBV30 and TRBJ2-7): SQTIHQWPATLVQPVGSPLSLECTVEGTSNPNLYWYRQAAGRGLQLLFYSVGIGQISSEVPQNLSASRPQDRQFILSSKKLLLSDSGFYLCACPRRANSYEQYFGPGTRLTVT.

The chain is built from TRBV10-2 and TRBJ1-1; maybe TRBD1 (6 bases). Trimming left V 6 bases short and J 12 bases short, with 17 bases between. Germline V gene sequence: CDR1 WSHSY, CDR2 SAAADI. The CDR3 runs to 12 residues. CDR3 bases: TGCGCCAGCAGCCTACTCCGGGACATTACTTTCTTT. As protein: CASSLLRDITFF.

This clone came up a few times. The chain combines TRBV30 with TRBJ1-1; TRBD1 aligns across 9 bases. Unmatched junction bases numbered 14, after V lost 5 bases and J lost 4 bases. CDR3 size: 16 residues. CDR1 and CDR2 from the germline V gene are GTSNPN and SVGIG (reference sequence). The CDR3 region is CAWVNRDRERGTEAFF. The CDR3 DNA sequence: TGTGCCTGGGTGAACCGGGACAGGGAAAGAGGCACTGAAGCTTTCTTT.

The chain has TRBV10-2 and TRBJ1-2; D remains ambiguous. The ends were cut back, 1 base at V and 8 bases at J, with 14 bases in the middle. Germline V lookup: CDR1 WSHSY, CDR2 SAAADI. This CDR3 spans 14 amino acids. CDR3 in amino acids: CASSEYGASGGYTF. Here the CDR3 DNA reads TGCGCCAGCAGTGAGTACGGAGCCTCGGGAGGCTACACCTTC.

The V gene is TRBV4-2, the J gene TRBJ2-6, with 8 nucleotides matching TRBD1. CDR3 length: 17 amino acids. V gave up 2 bases and J gave up 1 base; unmatched junction bases: 4. From germline, CDR1 is LGHNA and CDR2 YNFKEQ. CDR3 loop: CASSQTGGPSGANVLTF. The CDR3 DNA follows: TGTGCCAGCAGCCAAACAGGGGGACCTTCTGGGGCCAACGTCCTGACTTTC.

The chain uses TRBV4-3 and TRBJ2-5, with a weak D call TRBD2 (6 bases). With 1 base removed from V and 2 bases from J, the gap between germline ends came to 14 bases. Per germline, CDR1 LGHNA and CDR2 YSLEER. CDR3 length: 16 residues. The CDR3 sequence: CASSQGPGVGQETQYF. The CDR3 DNA follows: TGCGCCAGCAGCCAAGGACCGGGAGTAGGGCAAGAGACCCAGTACTTC.